What follows is one T cell receptor (beta chain) and its context. Original data processing: Estimation of nucleated cell counts was performed using reference gene primer amplification. This table comes from immunoSEQ multiplex PCR, and its TCRdb copy is limited to in-frame clones, with some not included. Clonal size and the V and J genes are those of that table, whereas D and trimming came from the DNA. The table has roughly 26,000 clones, approximately 70% seen once; the top ten hold 6% to 9.5%. This specimen comes from a study of blood T cell repertoires in COVID-19. Across the study: Spain, Italy and the United States supplied samples that represented acute and convalescent COVID-19. Sample material is recorded as cDNA or gDNA derived from T cells, B-cell-depleted T cells, or PBMCs.

CDR3 size: 15 residues. Between the trimmed V and J ends, which lost 3 bases and 2 bases, there was a span of 13 bases. CDR1 and CDR2 (germline): LNHDA, SQIVND (reference sequence). This TCR was recovered from a man between 60 and 70 years old with active or convalescent COVID-19. This rearrangement joins TRBV19 to TRBJ1-2; D perhaps matches TRBD1 (6 bases). What was sequenced was peripheral blood. The CDR3 protein is CASSIHGQINYGYTF. CDR3 nucleotide sequence: TGTGCCAGTAGTATCCATGGACAGATAAACTATGGCTACACCTTC.